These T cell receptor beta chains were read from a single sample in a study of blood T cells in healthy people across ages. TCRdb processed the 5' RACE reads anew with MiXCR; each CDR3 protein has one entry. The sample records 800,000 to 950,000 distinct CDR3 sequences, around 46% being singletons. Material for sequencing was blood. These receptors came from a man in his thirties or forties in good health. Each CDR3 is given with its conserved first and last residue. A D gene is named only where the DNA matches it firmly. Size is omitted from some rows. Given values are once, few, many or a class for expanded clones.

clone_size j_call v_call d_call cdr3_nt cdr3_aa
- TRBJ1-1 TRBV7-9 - TGTGCCAGCAGCTTAGTGGTAAAACGGGACACTGAAGCTTTCTTT CASSLVVKRDTEAFF
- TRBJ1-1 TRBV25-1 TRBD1 TGTGCCAGCAGTGCCCGACAGGGGAAGGGTGGGACTGAAGCTTTCTTT CASSARQGKGGTEAFF
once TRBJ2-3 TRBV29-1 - TGCAGCGTCGCCCCCACCACAGATACGCAGTATTTT CSVAPTTDTQYF
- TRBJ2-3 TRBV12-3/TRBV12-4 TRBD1 TGTGCCAGCAGTTTTGGGACAGGCCGCACAGATACGCAGTATTTT CASSFGTGRTDTQYF
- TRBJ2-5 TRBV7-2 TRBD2 TGTGCCAGCAGCTTCATCCTAGCGGGGAATGAGCAGTACTTC CASSFILAGNEQYF
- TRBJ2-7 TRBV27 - TGTGCCAGCAGTGTGAGCCCTGGGGATTACGAGCAGTACTTC CASSVSPGDYEQYF
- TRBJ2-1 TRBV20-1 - TGCAGTGCTAGAGGGGGCAGTAGGAATGAGCAGTTCTTC CSARGGSRNEQFF
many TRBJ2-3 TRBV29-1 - TGCAGCGTTGAGCGCGGTGGTACAGTCACAGATACGCAGTATTTT CSVERGGTVTDTQYF
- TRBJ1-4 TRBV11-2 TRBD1 TGTGCCAGCAGCGGGACAGGGTCGGGGACTAATGAAAAACTGTTTTTT CASSGTGSGTNEKLFF
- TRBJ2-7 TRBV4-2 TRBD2 TGTGCCAGCAGCCAATCGGGCGGGAGTTTCCACGAGCAGTACTTC CASSQSGGSFHEQYF
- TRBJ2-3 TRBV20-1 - TGCAGTGCTAGAGAGACGGTTGTGAGCACAGATACGCAGTATTTT CSARETVVSTDTQYF
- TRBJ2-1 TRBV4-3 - TGCGCCAGCAGCCAAGATAGTGGCCCTAACAATGAGCAGTTCTTC CASSQDSGPNNEQFF
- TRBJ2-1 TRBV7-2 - TGTGCCAGCAGTGAACCGGGTTCCGACAATGAGCAGTTCTTC CASSEPGSDNEQFF
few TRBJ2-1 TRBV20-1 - TGCAGTGCTAGAGAGACTAGTCAGGGTCTCAATGAGCAGTTCTTC CSARETSQGLNEQFF
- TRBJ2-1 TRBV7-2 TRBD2 TGTGCCAGCAGCATAGAGGTAGCGGGGGGACTACGCTCCTACAATGAGCAGTTCTTC CASSIEVAGGLRSYNEQFF
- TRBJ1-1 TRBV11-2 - TGTGCCAGCAGCGTACGTGAGGGTGGGGACACTGAAGCTTTCTTT CASSVREGGDTEAFF